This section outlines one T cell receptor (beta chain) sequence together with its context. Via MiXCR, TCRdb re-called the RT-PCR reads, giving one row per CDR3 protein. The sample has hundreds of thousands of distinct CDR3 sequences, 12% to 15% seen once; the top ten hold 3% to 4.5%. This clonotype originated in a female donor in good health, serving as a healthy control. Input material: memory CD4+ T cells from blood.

The CDR3 protein is CASSLEAGGSYNEQFF. CDR3 bases: TGCGCCAGCAGCCTCGAGGCGGGAGGCTCCTACAATGAGCAGTTCTTC. The V gene is TRBV4-3, the J gene TRBJ2-1, with 8 positions matching TRBD2. Germline CDR1 LGHNA, CDR2 YSLEER. V dropped 4 bases and J dropped 0; count of bases not matched to a gene: 5. There are 16 residues in the CDR3.